Below, 30 T cell receptor beta chains from the same sample are listed, as sequenced in a study of T cell clonality in common variable immunodeficiency. TCRdb's copy holds only in-frame clones and misses some; the assay was immunoSEQ multiplex PCR. The sample has about 37,000 clones, none seen only once. Sequences were obtained from peripheral blood mononuclear cells. Receptor source: a person aged 18 to 70 in good health.

At least ten counts were recorded for this clone. CDR3 in amino acids: CASSQGAGTEAFF. CDR3 DNA, as far as it was read: TGTGCCAGCAGCCAGGGGGCGGGCACTGAA. The rearrangement uses TRBV14 and TRBJ1-1, with D possibly being TRBD1 (6 bases). The DNA ends 3 residues before the CDR3 does, and the rest of the CDR3 is filled in from the germline J gene. This CDR3 spans 13 amino acids. Trimming took 3 bases from V and 4 from J, leaving 9 bases between them. Germline V gene data show CDR1 as SGHDN and CDR2 as FVKESK.

This clone was counted ten times or more. The CDR3 extends 3 residues past the end of the read, so its final part is completed from the germline J gene. The chain carries TRBV29-1 and TRBJ1-2; D may be TRBD1 (6 bases). CDR3 length equals 16 residues. Germline CDR1 and CDR2: SQVTM and ANQGSEA. Trimming left V 3 bases short and J 3 bases short, with 20 bases between. The CDR3 reads CSVDGGVRGEHYGYTF. The CDR3 bases that were read are TGCAGCGTTGATGGGGGCGTCCGGGGAGAGCACTATGGC.

At least ten counts were recorded for this clone. The observed sequence ends 3 residues before the CDR3 terminus, with the missing tail filled in from the germline J gene. The rearrangement links TRBV7-9 to TRBJ2-3; D gene uncertain. The V end was cut by 10 bases, the J end by 5 bases, with 10 bases between. The CDR3 contains 11 residues. CDR1 is SEHNR, CDR2 FQNEAQ, per germline (reference sequence). CDR3 sequence: CATHQLDTQYF. The sequenced CDR3 bases are TGTGCCACCCACCAACTAGATACG.

This clone was seen at least ten times. The read terminates 3 residues before the CDR3 end, so the remaining end is supplied by the germline J gene. The J gene is TRBJ2-5, the V gene TRBV11-2; 7 positions match TRBD1. Germline CDR1 SGHAT, CDR2 FQNNGV. V lost 4 bases to trimming and J lost 3 bases; unmatched junction nucleotides: 2. The CDR3 loop spans 13 amino acids. The CDR3 loop is CASSSQGKETQYF. The part of the CDR3 DNA that was read is TGTGCCAGCAGCTCACAGGGGAAAGAGACC.

This clone was observed many times. The read comes to an end 3 residues before the CDR3 does, leaving the germline J gene to fill in the end. This chain uses TRBV19 with TRBJ2-5; D remains ambiguous. Deletions cut 1 base from V and 2 bases from J, with 8 bases between. The CDR3 is 14 amino acids. Germline loops: CDR1 LNHDA, CDR2 SQIVND (reference sequence). CDR3 in amino acids: CASSIVAGQETQYF. The sequenced CDR3 bases are TGTGCCAGTAGTATAGTGGCAGGACAAGAGACC.

This clone has at least ten counts. CDR3 in amino acids: CATSTVSQLGTDTQYF. The DNA read from the CDR3 is TGTGCCACCAGCACCGTTAGCCAGTTGGGCACAGATACG. This rearrangement joins TRBV15 to TRBJ2-3; no reliable D call. Read data end 3 residues before the CDR3 end; the end is taken from the germline J gene. Germline assignment: CDR1 LNHNV and CDR2 YYDKDF (reference sequence). V lost 4 bases and J 1 base, leaving 15 bases between the germline ends. This CDR3 region has 16 residues.

A few counts support this clone. From the germline J gene comes the end of the CDR3, since the read stops 3 residues before it. The chain uses TRBV7-9 and TRBJ2-4; a weak D match, TRBD2 (6 bases). Germline values: CDR1 SEHNR, CDR2 FQNEAQ (reference sequence). This CDR3 has 13 amino acids. The CDR3 region is CASRPGLGNGQYF. The DNA read from the CDR3 is TGTGCCAGCAGACCGGGACTTGGAAATGGT.

This clone was seen repeatedly, ten times or more. CDR3 DNA (partial): TGCAGCGTTGAAGATGGGCTAGCGCGAACAGATACG. Translation gives CSVEDGLARTDT. The full CDR3 sequence reads CSVEDGLARTDTQYF. This sequence joins TRBV29-1 and TRBJ2-3, with TRBD2 as a possible D gene (6 bases). Read coverage stops 3 residues before the CDR3 terminus; the germline J gene supplies the remainder. The V gene's germline CDR1 is SQVTM and CDR2 ANQGSEA. V was pared by 0 bases and J by 3 bases, with 13 bases between. The CDR3 contains 15 residues.

On this clone: Being one base from a much bigger clone, this may be a read error. The read terminates 3 residues before the CDR3 end, so the remaining end is supplied by the germline J gene. The V and J genes are TRBV11-2 and TRBJ2-3, with 7 bases that match TRBD2. The V segment lost 5 bases and the J segment 1 base; nucleotides outside the gene matches: 6. The CDR3 length is 15 residues. Germline V lookup: CDR1 SGHAT, CDR2 FQNNGV. Partial CDR3 DNA: TGTGCCAGCAGCCCGGGGCTAGCGGGCACAGATACG. Its translation: CASSPGLAGTDT. In full, the CDR3 is CASSPGLAGTDTQYF.

This clone was seen repeatedly, ten times or more. The read falls 3 residues short of the CDR3 end, and the missing part is taken from the germline J gene. The chain uses TRBV7-2 and TRBJ2-7; 7 bases are a match to TRBD2. Trimming took 3 bases from V and 5 from J; bases not matched to a gene: 7. The V gene's germline CDR1 is SGHTA and CDR2 FQGNSA. The CDR3 runs to 14 residues. The CDR3 sequence is CASSFSGLFDEQYF. CDR3 DNA, as far as it was read: TGTGCCAGCAGCTTTAGCGGGCTCTTTGACGAG.

This clone was observed at least ten times. The read finishes 3 residues shy of the CDR3 end, and the germline J gene is used to complete it. The chain employs TRBV11-2 and TRBJ1-2; D is perhaps TRBD1 (5 bases). CDR3 length: 13 amino acids. CDR1 and CDR2 from the germline V gene are SGHAT and FQNNGV. V was pared by 5 bases and J by 4 bases, with 11 bases between. The part of the CDR3 DNA that was read is TGTGCCAGCAGCCAACGGGGGAGCTATGGC. Its protein product is CASSQRGSYG. The complete CDR3 reads CASSQRGSYGYTF.

This clone was counted many times. The read halts 3 residues ahead of the CDR3 end, with the missing end drawn from the germline J gene. This chain connects TRBV6-4 to TRBJ2-3, with TRBD1 matching 10 bases. The V gene end was trimmed by 1 base and the J gene end by 6 bases; junction bases not matched to a gene: 16. CDR3 length: 19 amino acids. Germline V gene sequence: CDR1 MRHNA, CDR2 SNTAGT. The CDR3 sequence is CASSDFDPWRDRGNDTQYF. Incomplete CDR3 DNA: TGTGCCAGCAGTGACTTTGACCCATGGAGGGACAGGGGAAACGATACG.

This clone appeared many times. From the germline J gene comes the end of the CDR3, since the read stops 3 residues before it. This chain joins TRBV5-1 and TRBJ1-6; the D is unclear. The CDR3 spans 15 residues. V lost 4 bases and J lost 7, with 15 bases in between. Germline V CDR1 and CDR2: SGHRS, YFSETQ. CDR3 bases read: TGCGCCAGCAGCCCCGGACTAGGGCGAAATTCACCC. Residues: CASSPGLGRNSP. The full CDR3 is CASSPGLGRNSPLHF.

This clone was seen at least ten times. Partial CDR3 DNA: TGTGCCATCAGAGGGACAGGGGATATCTCTGAA. Its translation: CAIRGTGDISE. The entire CDR3 protein reads CAIRGTGDISEAFF. The chain combines TRBV10-3 with TRBJ1-1; 10 nucleotides match TRBD1. The CDR3 goes on 3 residues after the read ends, and that part is filled in from the germline J gene. The CDR3 extends over 14 amino acids. Germline V lookup: CDR1 ENHRY, CDR2 SYGVKD. After removal of 6 bases from V and 6 bases from J, the junction contained 7 bases not matched to a gene.

This clone occurred many times. The sequenced CDR3 bases are TGTGCCAGCAGCCCTTTGGGACTAGCGGGGGGGCCCTACAACTACGAG. Its protein product is CASSPLGLAGGPYNYE. The entire CDR3 protein is CASSPLGLAGGPYNYEQYF. This chain links TRBV3-1 (or the pseudogene TRBV3-2) with TRBJ2-7; 16 bases fit TRBD2. Read data end 3 residues before the CDR3 end; the end is taken from the germline J gene. The CDR3 is 19 amino acids. Germline V gene sequence: CDR1 LGHDT, CDR2 YNNKEL (reference sequence). V lost 4 bases, J lost 3 bases, and 12 bases stayed unmatched.

This clone was counted ten times or more. A read error may account for a junction end that differs from germline. The chain's CDR3 is CASSQAHGTGDSYEQYF. The CDR3 bases that were read are TGCGCCAGCAGCCAAGCCCACGGGACAGGGGACTCCTACGAG. This rearrangement joins TRBV4-2 to TRBJ2-7; TRBD1 agrees at 10 bases. With the read ending 3 residues before the CDR3 end, the germline J gene is used to fill in that end. The CDR3 extends over 17 amino acids. Germline V lookup: CDR1 LGHNA, CDR2 YNFKEQ.

This clone has ten or more counts. With the read ending 3 residues before the CDR3 end, the germline J gene is used to fill in that end. The chain uses TRBV4-1 and TRBJ2-5; weak D call: TRBD2 (5 bases). The V end was cut by 5 bases, the J end by 2 bases, with 15 bases between. From germline, CDR1 is MGHRA and CDR2 YSYEKL. The CDR3 totals 15 residues. CDR3 bases read: TGCGCCAGCAGCTCCGGGGTAGTGTGGCAAGAGACC. Its protein is CASSSGVVWQET. The CDR3 in full is CASSSGVVWQETQYF.

This clone turned up a few times. The read stops 3 residues short of the end of the CDR3; the missing end is completed from the germline J gene. V usage is TRBV11-1 and J usage is TRBJ2-5; 9 bases agree with TRBD2. Per the germline V gene, CDR1 is SGHAT and CDR2 is FQDESV (reference sequence). The V and J ends lost 6 bases and 7 bases, in that order; junction bases with no gene match: 6. CDR3 length equals 13 residues. This chain's CDR3 is CASRIKAGGTQYF. The DNA read from the CDR3 is TGTGCCAGCAGAATTAAAGCGGGGGGGACC.

Ten or more counts support this clone. The read finishes 3 residues shy of the CDR3 end, and the germline J gene is used to complete it. The chain links TRBV6-2 or TRBV6-3 to TRBJ2-1; D not certain. The CDR3 extends over 12 amino acids. Trimming left V 6 bases short and J 6 bases short, with 9 bases between. Looked up from germline, CDR1 is MNHEY and CDR2 is SVGEGT. The DNA read from the CDR3 is TGTGCCAGCAGGCCCCCCGGCAATGAG. Its protein is CASRPPGNE. The full-length CDR3 reads as CASRPPGNEQFF.

This clone came up many times. Incomplete CDR3 DNA: TGTGCCAGCGGCCAAGTCCGCTACGAG. It codes for CASGQVRYE. Given in full, the CDR3 is CASGQVRYEQYF. V gene TRBV2 combines with J gene TRBJ2-7; no clear D gene. The read ends 3 residues shy of where the CDR3 ends; the end is completed using the germline J gene. V lost 8 bases and J lost 3, with 11 bases in between. The CDR3 runs to 12 residues. Germline V gives CDR1 SNHLY, CDR2 FYNNEI.

This clone is medium-sized by share. The CDR3 is cut off 3 residues early in the read; its end comes from the germline J gene. V gene TRBV29-1 combines with J gene TRBJ2-2, with D maybe TRBD1 (6 bases). This CDR3 is 13 amino acids long. The V gene's germline CDR1 is SQVTM and CDR2 ANQGSEA. V shed 6 bases and J shed 5 bases, with 13 bases lying between them. The DNA read from the CDR3 is TGCAGCGTGCAGGGGAATCCAACCGGGGAG. Translation gives CSVQGNPTGE. The whole CDR3 protein is CSVQGNPTGELFF.

This clone was found a few times. The read terminates 3 residues ahead of where the CDR3 ends, so the germline J gene completes it. The chain joins TRBV18 to TRBJ1-2, with TRBD1 identical over 8 bases. The CDR3 runs 13 residues. Germline values: CDR1 KGHSH, CDR2 LQKENI. The CDR3 here is CASSMGQANCYTF. CDR3 DNA (partial): TGTGCCAGCTCAATGGGACAGGCGAATTGC.

This clone has a count of ten or more. Coverage ceases 3 residues before the CDR3 finishes, and the germline J gene fills in the end. The same CDR3 also results from other DNA sequences found in this sample. V and J are TRBV19 and TRBJ2-7, with a possible D match to TRBD1 (6 bases). Per the germline V gene, CDR1 is LNHDA and CDR2 is SQIVND (reference sequence). This CDR3 has 14 residues. V lost 3 bases to trimming and J lost 0 bases, with 9 bases between them. Here the CDR3 reads CASSIGTNSYEQYF. CDR3 bases read: TGTGCCAGTAGTATTGGGACAAACTCCTACGAG.

This clone was recorded at least ten times. Coverage ceases 3 residues before the CDR3 finishes, and the germline J gene fills in the end. Other DNA sequences from this sample encode an identical CDR3 as well. The rearrangement joins TRBV5-4 to TRBJ2-2; D is perhaps TRBD1 (5 bases). Germline CDR1 reads SGHNT; CDR2 reads YYREEE (reference sequence). The CDR3 extends over 14 amino acids. V dropped 6 bases and J dropped 2 bases, with 11 bases sitting between them. The CDR3 spells CASNAGSNTGELFF. The DNA read from the CDR3 is TGTGCCAGCAACGCAGGGTCTAACACCGGGGAG.

This clone came up many times. Read coverage stops 3 residues before the CDR3 terminus; the germline J gene supplies the remainder. This chain joins TRBV5-1 and TRBJ2-5, with TRBD1 matching 8 bases. The germline V gene encodes CDR1 SGHRS and CDR2 YFSETQ. CDR3 length: 14 amino acids. With V trimmed by 4 bases and J by 4 bases, 6 bases remained unmatched. Incomplete CDR3 DNA: TGCGCCAGCAGCAAAGGACAGGGCGGAGAGACC. This gives the protein CASSKGQGGET. The entire CDR3 sequence reads CASSKGQGGETQYF.

This clone has a count of ten or more. Read coverage stops 3 residues before the CDR3 terminus; the germline J gene supplies the remainder. This rearrangement joins TRBV30 to TRBJ2-3, with 7 bases aligning to TRBD2. This CDR3 contains 14 residues. Germline values: CDR1 GTSNPN, CDR2 SVGIG (reference sequence). After removal of 2 bases from V and 1 base from J, the junction contained 3 bases not matched to a gene. The sequenced part of the CDR3 DNA is TGTGCCTGGAGTTGGGCGGGGGGCACAGATACG. Its protein product is CAWSWAGGTDT. The full CDR3 is CAWSWAGGTDTQYF.

This clone was counted ten times or more. The read falls 3 residues short of the CDR3 end, and the missing part is taken from the germline J gene. The gene calls are TRBV7-6 and TRBJ2-5; no reliable D call. V lost 7 bases to trimming and J lost 5 bases, with 14 bases between them. The germline CDR1 and CDR2 sequences are SGHVS and FNYEAQ. The CDR3 totals 13 residues. Here the CDR3 reads CASTSQGGETQYF. CDR3 DNA (partial): TGTGCCAGCACCTCCCAAGGCGGCGAGACC.

In this sample, this clone turned up many times. Here the CDR3 reads CAGGPGNSPLHF. The covered CDR3 bases are TGTGCCGGGGGCCCTGGGAATTCACCC. The rearrangement links TRBV6-2 or TRBV6-3 to TRBJ1-6; D is perhaps TRBD1 (6 bases). The CDR3 extends 3 residues past the end of the read, so its final part is completed from the germline J gene. This CDR3 has 12 amino acids. Germline V gene data show CDR1 as MNHEY and CDR2 as SVGEGT. V was shortened by 11 bases and J by 7 bases, with 12 bases between the two germline ends.

There are many counts of this clone. The read ends 3 residues early relative to the CDR3; the germline J gene fills the gap. The rearrangement uses TRBV20-1 and TRBJ2-7; 11 bases align to TRBD2. CDR1 and CDR2 from the germline V gene are DFQATT and SNEGSKA (reference sequence). The CDR3 runs 17 residues. After removal of 3 bases from V and 2 bases from J, the junction contained 12 bases not matched to a gene. The CDR3 sequence: CSASIAGGPLGTYEQYF. The DNA read from the CDR3 is TGCAGTGCTAGTATAGCGGGAGGGCCGTTGGGGACCTACGAG.

This clone came up many times. This chain's CDR3 is CASSLDDRGGTEAFF. The CDR3 DNA, read in part, is TGTGCCAGCAGCTTAGACGACAGGGGAGGAACTGAA. This sequence joins TRBV11-1 and TRBJ1-1; TRBD1 matches 8 bases. The read comes to an end 3 residues before the CDR3 does, leaving the germline J gene to fill in the end. V gave up 1 base and J gave up 5 bases; unmatched junction bases: 6. The CDR3 sequence is 15 residues long. Looked up from germline, CDR1 is SGHAT and CDR2 is FQDESV (reference sequence).